This TCR beta chain was obtained from a study of blood T cell repertoires in COVID-19. Study-wide context: COVID-19 samples collected from the United States, Italy and Spain covered acute and convalescent phases.

In terms of age and location, participants ranged from roughly 18 to 100 years and lived in fewer than 30 US areas. Sequenced by immunoSEQ multiplex PCR; TCRdb stores in-frame clones only, minus some. The table has some 180,000 clones, 82% seen once. This receptor was taken from a woman aged 55-69 years with acute COVID-19. What was sequenced was PBMCs or T cells enriched from blood (not recorded which).

CDR3 bases: TGTGCCACCAGTATATTAGCGGGAGGGAACAATGAGCAGTTCTTC. Its translation: CATSILAGGNNEQFF. The gene calls are TRBV24-1 and TRBJ2-1; 11 bases line up with TRBD2. Germline values: CDR1 KGHDR, CDR2 SFDVKD. The junction had 5 bases not matched to a gene; V was cut back by 6 bases and J by 5 bases. The CDR3 has 15 amino acids.